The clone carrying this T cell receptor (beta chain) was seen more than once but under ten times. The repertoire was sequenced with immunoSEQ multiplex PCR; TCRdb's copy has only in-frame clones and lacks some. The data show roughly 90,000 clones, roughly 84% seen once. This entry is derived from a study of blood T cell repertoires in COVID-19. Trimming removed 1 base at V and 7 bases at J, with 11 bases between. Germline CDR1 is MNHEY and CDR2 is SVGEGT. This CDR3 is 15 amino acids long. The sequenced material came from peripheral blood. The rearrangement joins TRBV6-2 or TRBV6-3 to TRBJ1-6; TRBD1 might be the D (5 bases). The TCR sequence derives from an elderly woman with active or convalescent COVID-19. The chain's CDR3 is CASSYWGGENSPLHF. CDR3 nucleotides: TGTGCCAGCAGTTACTGGGGCGGGGAAAATTCACCCCTCCACTTT.